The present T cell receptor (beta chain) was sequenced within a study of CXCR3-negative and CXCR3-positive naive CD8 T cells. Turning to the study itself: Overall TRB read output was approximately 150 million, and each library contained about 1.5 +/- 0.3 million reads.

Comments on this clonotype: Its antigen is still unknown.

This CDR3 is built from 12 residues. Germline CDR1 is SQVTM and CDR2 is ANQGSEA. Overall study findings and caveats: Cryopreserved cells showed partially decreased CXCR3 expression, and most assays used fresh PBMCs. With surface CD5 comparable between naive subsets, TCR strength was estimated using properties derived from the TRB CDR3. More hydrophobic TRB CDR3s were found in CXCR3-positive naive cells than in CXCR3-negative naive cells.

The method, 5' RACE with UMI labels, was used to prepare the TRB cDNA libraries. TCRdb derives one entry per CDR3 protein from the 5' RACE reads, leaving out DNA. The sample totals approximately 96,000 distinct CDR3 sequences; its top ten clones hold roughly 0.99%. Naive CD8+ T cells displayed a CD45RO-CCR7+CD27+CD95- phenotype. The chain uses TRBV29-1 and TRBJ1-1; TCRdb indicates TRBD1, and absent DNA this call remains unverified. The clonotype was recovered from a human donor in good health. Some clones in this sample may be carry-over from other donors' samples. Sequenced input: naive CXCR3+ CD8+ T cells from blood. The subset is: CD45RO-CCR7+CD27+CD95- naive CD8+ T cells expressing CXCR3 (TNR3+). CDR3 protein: CSPGPKNTEAFF.